This T cell receptor (beta chain) was captured in a study of cytomegalovirus exposure and HLA in healthy donors. Regarding the study as a whole: At a 0.05 false discovery rate, a later analysis found roughly 17,000 TCR beta sequences to be associated with HLA alleles.

With regard to this clone: The antigen is not known.

The ends lost 6 bases at V and 10 bases at J; junction bases unmatched: 6. Germline CDR1 MDHEN, CDR2 SYDVKM. This CDR3 spans 13 amino acids. PCR used 60 Vbeta primers and 13 Jbeta primers. TCRdb keeps only in-frame clones here, not all; method: immunoSEQ multiplex PCR. The table lists 100,000 to 150,000 clones, around three quarters of them singletons. Sample: PBMCs. This rearrangement joins TRBV28 to TRBJ1-6, with 7 positions matching TRBD1. This sequence originates from a female donor in good health and CMV-seronegative. CDR3 in amino acids: CASRMDRSSPLHF. The DNA of the CDR3 is TGTGCCAGCAGGATGGACAGGTCATCACCCCTCCACTTT.